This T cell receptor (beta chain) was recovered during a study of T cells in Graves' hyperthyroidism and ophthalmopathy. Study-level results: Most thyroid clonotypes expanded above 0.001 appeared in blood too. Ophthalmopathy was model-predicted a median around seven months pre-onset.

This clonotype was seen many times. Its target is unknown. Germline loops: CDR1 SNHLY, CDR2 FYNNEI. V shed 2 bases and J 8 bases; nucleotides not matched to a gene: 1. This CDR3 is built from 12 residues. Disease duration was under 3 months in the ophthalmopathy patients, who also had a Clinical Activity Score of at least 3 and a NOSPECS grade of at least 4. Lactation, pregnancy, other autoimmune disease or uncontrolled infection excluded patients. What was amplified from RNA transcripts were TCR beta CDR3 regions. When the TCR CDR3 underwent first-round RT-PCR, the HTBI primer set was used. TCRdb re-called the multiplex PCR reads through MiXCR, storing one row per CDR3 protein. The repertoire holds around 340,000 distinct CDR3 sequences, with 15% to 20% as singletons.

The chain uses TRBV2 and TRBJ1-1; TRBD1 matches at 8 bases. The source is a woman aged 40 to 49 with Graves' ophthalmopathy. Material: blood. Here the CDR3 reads CASSEWDREAFF. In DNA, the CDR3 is TGTGCCAGCAGTGAATGGGACAGGGAAGCTTTCTTT.